This TCR beta chain was sequenced for a study of blood T cell repertoires in COVID-19. For the study at large: Whether acute or convalescent, the COVID-19 samples came from the United States, Italy and Spain. The cDNA or gDNA used as material had been derived from T cells, B-cell-depleted T cells, or PBMCs.

As processed by the authors: Scientists estimated how many nucleated cells there were by amplifying reference gene primers. Here immunoSEQ multiplex PCR was the method, and the copy in TCRdb shows in-frame clones only, minus some. V and J calls and clone size follow that table, whereas D and trimming were derived from the DNA. The data hold roughly 99,000 clones, with 85% to 95% observed a single time. The sequence came from a young woman with acute or convalescent COVID-19. The sample was peripheral blood.

CDR3 coding DNA: TGTGCCAGCAGTTTATCCCCAGCGGGAGGGCTCGAGCAGTACTTC. Amino acids: CASSLSPAGGLEQYF. The chain joins TRBV27 to TRBJ2-7; 10 positions agree with TRBD2. Germline V lookup: CDR1 MNHEY, CDR2 SMNVEV (reference sequence). J gave up 6 bases and V 0 bases, and 5 bases lay outside the gene matches. The CDR3 contains 15 residues.